Listed below are T cell receptor beta chains from one sample, sequenced in a study of T cells in Graves' hyperthyroidism and ophthalmopathy. MiXCR, run by TCRdb on the multiplex PCR reads, gives a single entry per CDR3 protein. The data hold about 380,000 distinct CDR3 sequences, with 14% observed a single time. The sample taken for sequencing was blood. These receptors were collected from a woman in her twenties or thirties with Graves' ophthalmopathy. CDR3s include the opening cysteine and the closing phenylalanine or tryptophan. A D gene is named only where the DNA matches it firmly. Some rows have no size entry. The others give once, few or many, or a class for an expanded clone.

v_gene: TRBV7-2; j_gene: TRBJ1-1; abundance: many; d_gene: .; CDR3aa: CASSFNQRRAFF; CDR3nt: TGTGCCAGCAGCTTTAACCAACGGAGAGCTTTCTTT
v_gene: TRBV7-8; j_gene: TRBJ2-7; abundance: many; d_gene: .; CDR3aa: CASSPLSGGGPGEQYF; CDR3nt: TGTGCCAGCAGCCCTTTGTCAGGGGGGGGACCGGGCGAGCAGTACTTC
v_gene: TRBV2; j_gene: TRBJ1-5; abundance: many; d_gene: TRBD1; CDR3aa: CASKRGLLGNQPQHF; CDR3nt: TGTGCCAGCAAAAGGGGGCTGTTAGGTAATCAGCCCCAGCATTTT
v_gene: TRBV11-3; j_gene: TRBJ2-7; abundance: many; d_gene: TRBD1; CDR3aa: CASSLEGGGGSSYEQYF; CDR3nt: TGTGCCAGCAGCTTAGAAGGGGGCGGCGGATCCTCCTACGAGCAGTACTTC
v_gene: TRBV28; j_gene: TRBJ1-1; abundance: many; d_gene: .; CDR3aa: CASSRTGLSNTEAFF; CDR3nt: TGTGCCAGCAGCCGAACAGGGCTATCGAACACTGAAGCTTTCTTT
v_gene: TRBV6-1; j_gene: TRBJ2-1; abundance: few; d_gene: .; CDR3aa: CAIGGEALSEQFF; CDR3nt: TGTGCCATCGGTGGGGAAGCGCTCAGTGAGCAGTTCTTC
v_gene: TRBV7-2; j_gene: TRBJ2-5; abundance: many; d_gene: .; CDR3aa: CASSLEVWAGETQYF; CDR3nt: TGTGCCAGCAGCTTGGAGGTGTGGGCGGGCGAGACCCAGTACTTC
v_gene: TRBV27; j_gene: TRBJ1-6; abundance: few; d_gene: .; CDR3aa: CASRGASYSPLHF; CDR3nt: TGTGCCAGCAGGGGGGCTTCTTATTCACCCCTCCACTTT
v_gene: TRBV27; j_gene: TRBJ2-1; abundance: many; d_gene: .; CDR3aa: CASSYPGPVGPHEQFF; CDR3nt: TGTGCCAGCAGCTATCCGGGACCAGTGGGTCCGCATGAGCAGTTCTTC
v_gene: TRBV12-3/TRBV12-4; j_gene: TRBJ2-1; abundance: .; d_gene: .; CDR3aa: CASSLRGSFSNEQFF; CDR3nt: TGTGCCAGCAGTTTAAGGGGGTCATTCTCAAATGAGCAGTTCTTC
v_gene: TRBV27; j_gene: TRBJ1-1; abundance: many; d_gene: TRBD1; CDR3aa: CASSRGTGAPNAEAFF; CDR3nt: TGTGCCAGCAGTCGGGGAACAGGGGCCCCGAACGCTGAAGCTTTCTTT
v_gene: TRBV12-3/TRBV12-4; j_gene: TRBJ2-3; abundance: few; d_gene: .; CDR3aa: CASSLGDLRTDTQYF; CDR3nt: TGTGCCAGCAGTTTGGGGGACCTTCGCACAGATACGCAGTATTTT